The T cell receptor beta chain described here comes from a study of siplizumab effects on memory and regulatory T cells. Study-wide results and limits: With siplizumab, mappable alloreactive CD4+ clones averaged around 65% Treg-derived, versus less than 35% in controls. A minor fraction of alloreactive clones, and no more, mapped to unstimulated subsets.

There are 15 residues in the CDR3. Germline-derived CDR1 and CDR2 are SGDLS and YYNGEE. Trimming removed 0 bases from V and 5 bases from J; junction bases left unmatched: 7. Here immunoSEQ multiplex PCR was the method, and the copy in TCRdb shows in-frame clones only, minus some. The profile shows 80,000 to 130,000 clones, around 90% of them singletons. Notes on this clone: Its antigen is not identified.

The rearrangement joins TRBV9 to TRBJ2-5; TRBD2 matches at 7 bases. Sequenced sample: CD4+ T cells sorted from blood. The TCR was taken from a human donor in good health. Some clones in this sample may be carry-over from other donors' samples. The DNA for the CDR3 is TGTGCCAGCAGCGTAGTGGTGGGAGGGCCTGAGACCCAGTACTTC. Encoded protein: CASSVVVGGPETQYF.